The clone carrying this TCR beta chain was detected a few times. Its antigen is unknown. Amplification of TCR beta used genomic DNA extracted from peripheral blood. The CDR3 runs to 16 residues. Germline V gene data show CDR1 as MNHEY and CDR2 as SMNVEV (reference sequence). V was clipped by 4 bases and J by 0 bases; unmatched bases: 6. These data come from a study of T cell repertoires in aging, cancer and after chemotherapy. The overall study: Chronic lymphocytic leukemia patients on fludarabine- or bendamustine-based regimens gave paired samples before and after chemotherapy. Overall study findings and caveats: Age-matched healthy donors had significantly more diverse, less clonal blood TCR repertoires than untreated cancer patients. Immunological memory after chemotherapy cannot be judged from the repertoire data. Loss of evenness, beyond lost richness, contributed to age-related TCR diversity decline in cancer patients.

Rearranged V-D-J TRB sequences were amplified with a mixed TRB-A/B primer pool. Using its own MiXCR run on the multiplex PCR reads, TCRdb lists one record per CDR3 protein. The sample lists about 4,500 distinct CDR3 sequences, 26% seen once, with 40% to 55% in the top ten. This receptor was obtained from a human donor with a blood cancer. The chain has TRBV27 and TRBJ2-7; 10 bases match TRBD2. Sequencing was done on a sample of blood. The CDR3 coding sequence is TGTGCCAGCAGTTCGCAGACTAGCGGGCGCTCCTACGAGCAGTACTTC. This sequence encodes CASSSQTSGRSYEQYF.